These 19 T cell receptor beta chains were sequenced from one sample in a study of cytomegalovirus exposure and HLA in healthy donors. PCR used 60 Vbeta primers and 13 Jbeta primers. Some clones are missing from TCRdb's copy, which holds only in-frame ones; the method was immunoSEQ multiplex PCR. Here the sample spans around 150,000 clones, more than 70% being singletons. Specimen: PBMCs. Receptors originate from a man aged 35 to 55 in good health and CMV-seronegative.

This clone was picked up one time. This chain links TRBV28 with TRBJ1-3, with D possibly being TRBD1 (6 bases). Germline V gene sequence: CDR1 MDHEN, CDR2 SYDVKM. V dropped 4 bases and J dropped 0 bases, with 10 bases sitting between them. This CDR3 contains 15 residues. The CDR3 DNA sequence: TGTGCCAGCAGTTCCGGACAGACCTCTGGAAACACCATATATTTT. Amino acids: CASSSGQTSGNTIYF.

V gene TRBV7-2 combines with J gene TRBJ1-1, with TRBD1 identical over 8 bases. The CDR3 totals 14 residues. Trimming removed 5 bases from V and 6 bases from J; junction bases left unmatched: 8. From germline, CDR1 is SGHTA and CDR2 FQGNSA. This CDR3 reads CASSPGQGAPEAFF. CDR3 in DNA: TGTGCCAGCAGCCCTGGACAGGGTGCTCCTGAAGCTTTCTTT.

The V and J genes are TRBV7-8 and TRBJ1-4; the D gene is possibly TRBD1 (6 bases). Trimming took 2 bases from V and 5 from J, leaving 24 bases between them. Germline V gives CDR1 SGHVS, CDR2 FQNEAQ. CDR3 length: 19 residues. The chain's CDR3 is CASSLPHGDMRTDNEKLFF. DNA of the CDR3: TGTGCCAGCAGCTTACCACATGGGGACATGAGGACAGACAATGAAAAACTGTTTTTT. Using reference TRBV7-8 and TRBJ1-4 for the parts outside the CDR3, the full variable domain is GAGVSQSPRYKVAKRGQDVALRCDPISGHVSLFWYQQALGQGPEFLTYFQNEAQLDKSGLPSDRFFAERPEGSVSTLKIQRTQQEDSAVYLCASSLPHGDMRTDNEKLFFGSGTQLSVL.

This chain connects TRBV30 to TRBJ1-1, with 11 bases identical to TRBD1. There are 15 residues in the CDR3. Trimming cost V 4 bases and J 3 bases; bases outside gene matches: 7. The germline V gene encodes CDR1 GTSNPN and CDR2 SVGIG (reference sequence). For the CDR3, the DNA is TGTGCCTGGACCCTGTTGGGACAGGGGGACACTGAAGCTTTCTTT. Its translation is CAWTLLGQGDTEAFF.

This clone appeared once. This chain links TRBV5-6 with TRBJ2-3, with a tentative D call TRBD2 (5 bases). The V gene lost 0 bases and the J gene lost 2 bases, with 16 bases spanning the gap. The CDR3 consists of 17 residues. CDR1 and CDR2 from the germline V gene are SGHDT and YYEEEE. This chain's CDR3 is CASSLVTASRTTDTQYF. In DNA form, the CDR3 reads TGTGCCAGCAGCTTGGTTACCGCTAGCCGAACCACAGATACGCAGTATTTT. The variable domain in full, completed from reference TRBV5-6 and TRBJ2-3, reads DAGVTQSPTHLIKTRGQQVTLRCSPKSGHDTVSWYQQALGQGPQFIFQYYEEEERQRGNFPDRFSGHQFPNYSSELNVNALLLGDSALYLCASSLVTASRTTDTQYFGPGTRLTVL.

The gene calls are TRBV6-5 and TRBJ2-5; the match to TRBD2 covers 7 bases. Per germline, CDR1 MNHEY and CDR2 SVGAGI. After removal of 0 bases from V and 5 bases from J, the junction contained 9 bases not matched to a gene. CDR3 length equals 16 residues. DNA of the CDR3: TGTGCCAGCAGTTACTCGATCGGGGGACTAACTGAGACCCAGTACTTC. It codes for CASSYSIGGLTETQYF.

The V call is TRBV30, the J call TRBJ2-7; 11 bases align to TRBD2. Trimming took 0 bases from V and 3 from J; bases not matched to a gene: 4. Germline V gene lookup returns CDR1 GTSNPN and CDR2 SVGIG (reference sequence). CDR3 length: 15 residues. CDR3 sequence reads: CAWSVGGTSGYEQYF. CDR3 DNA sequence: TGTGCCTGGAGTGTGGGGGGGACTAGCGGCTACGAGCAGTACTTC. The full variable domain, in which reference TRBV30 and TRBJ2-7 provide the parts outside the CDR3, is SQTIHQWPATLVQPVGSPLSLECTVEGTSNPNLYWYRQAAGRGLQLLFYSVGIGQISSEVPQNLSASRPQDRQFILSSKKLLLSDSGFYLCAWSVGGTSGYEQYFGPGTRLTVT.

A word on this clone: Other DNA sequences from this sample encode an identical CDR3 as well. The chain couples TRBV9 to TRBJ2-3; possible D gene TRBD2, 6 bases. Per germline, CDR1 SGDLS and CDR2 YYNGEE. The CDR3 loop spans 13 amino acids. With 0 bases removed from V and 4 bases from J, the gap between germline ends came to 6 bases. CDR3 loop: CASSVGRADTQYF. The CDR3 DNA reads as TGTGCCAGCAGCGTAGGGAGGGCAGATACGCAGTATTTT.

The chain uses TRBV6-6 and TRBJ1-1; D uncertain. The V gene lost 5 bases and the J gene lost 0 bases, with 10 bases spanning the gap. The CDR3 is 14 residues long. CDR1 MNHNY and CDR2 SVGAGI come from the germline V gene (reference sequence). The CDR3 here is CASSAGQVNTEAFF. The CDR3 DNA follows: TGTGCCAGCAGTGCTGGGCAGGTGAACACTGAAGCTTTCTTT.

J is TRBJ1-1 and V is TRBV7-9; no definite D call. V lost 3 bases to trimming and J lost 3 bases, with 8 bases between them. Per germline, CDR1 SEHNR and CDR2 FQNEAQ (reference sequence). The CDR3 spans 13 residues. DNA for the CDR3: TGTGCCAGCAGCTTGTGGGAGGACACTGAAGCTTTCTTT. Its protein is CASSLWEDTEAFF.

This rearrangement joins TRBV7-2 to TRBJ1-3, with 7 nucleotides matching TRBD1. The CDR3 consists of 16 residues. CDR1 is SGHTA and CDR2 is FQGNSA in the germline V gene. Trimming removed 5 bases from V and 0 bases from J; junction bases left unmatched: 7. The CDR3 sequence: CASSQRQGDSGNTIYF. CDR3 in DNA: TGTGCCAGCAGCCAAAGACAGGGCGACTCTGGAAACACCATATATTTT.

This clone turned up a few times. The J gene is TRBJ2-7, the V gene TRBV5-6, with 9 nucleotides matching TRBD2. The V segment lost 4 bases and the J segment 6 bases; nucleotides outside the gene matches: 2. CDR3 length equals 12 residues. Germline assignment: CDR1 SGHDT and CDR2 YYEEEE. The CDR3 bases are TGTGCCAGCAGCCAGACTAGCGGCGAGCAGTACTTC. It specifies CASSQTSGEQYF.

CDR3 nucleotides: TGTGCCAGCAGCTTCCCAGAGGACACCCTCAGGGGGTACACTGAAGCTTTCTTT. Translation: CASSFPEDTLRGYTEAFF. The chain uses TRBV11-3 and TRBJ1-1; 7 bases match TRBD1. Germline V CDR1 and CDR2: SGHNT, YENEEA. The CDR3 runs to 18 residues. The ends lost 3 bases at V and 3 bases at J; junction bases unmatched: 16.

This chain links TRBV10-3 with TRBJ1-1, with 8 bases matching TRBD1. Germline CDR1 is ENHRY and CDR2 is SYGVKD. This CDR3 is built from 15 residues. The ends lost 2 bases at V and 1 base at J; junction bases unmatched: 3. CDR3 loop: CAISERGQANTEAFF. In nucleotides, the CDR3 is TGTGCCATCAGTGAGAGGGGACAGGCGAACACTGAAGCTTTCTTT.

The chain combines TRBV5-1 with TRBJ2-1; 8 positions match TRBD1. The V gene's germline CDR1 is SGHRS and CDR2 YFSETQ. The CDR3 contains 15 residues. V was pared by 4 bases and J by 5 bases, with 8 bases of the junction left unmatched. CDR3 protein: CASSNTDRENNEQFF. CDR3 coding DNA: TGCGCCAGCAGCAATACGGACAGGGAGAACAATGAGCAGTTCTTC.

V gene TRBV4-3 combines with J gene TRBJ1-1, with D tentatively TRBD1 (5 bases). The germline gives CDR1 LGHNA, CDR2 YSLEER. The CDR3 consists of 17 residues. Trimming removed 1 base from V and 2 bases from J, with 17 bases in between. The CDR3, as DNA: TGCGCCAGCAGCCAAGGCCGGAGCGGGGGGGTCAACACTGAAGCTTTCTTT. As protein: CASSQGRSGGVNTEAFF.

The rearrangement uses TRBV6-5 and TRBJ1-3; D is unclear. This CDR3 spans 13 amino acids. Looked up from germline, CDR1 is MNHEY and CDR2 is SVGAGI. The ends were cut back, 7 bases at V and 0 bases at J, with 7 bases in the middle. The CDR3 coding sequence is TGTGCCAGCATGGCCCTCTCTGGAAACACCATATATTTT. Protein product: CASMALSGNTIYF.

The chain links TRBV30 to TRBJ2-5; 12 bases are shared with TRBD2. From germline, CDR1 is GTSNPN and CDR2 SVGIG (reference sequence). The CDR3 sequence is 13 residues long. J was trimmed by 1 base and V by 8 bases; bases with no gene match: 2. The CDR3 nucleotides read TGTGCCGAACTAGCGGGAGGCCAAGAGACCCAGTACTTC. It is translated as CAELAGGQETQYF.

This clone appeared a few times. The rearrangement uses TRBV2 and TRBJ1-1; D is unclear. Trimming took off 1 base at V and 7 bases at J, with 7 bases between the two ends. The V gene's germline CDR1 is SNHLY and CDR2 FYNNEI. The CDR3 extends over 12 amino acids. CDR3 protein: CASSEDVSEAFF. In nucleotides, the CDR3 is TGTGCCAGCAGTGAAGATGTCAGTGAAGCTTTCTTT. The full variable domain, its missing parts supplied by reference TRBV2 and TRBJ1-1, is EPEVTQTPSHQVTQMGQEVILRCVPISNHLYFYWYRQILGQKVEFLVSFYNNEISEKSEIFDDQFSVERPDGSNFTLKIRSTKLEDSAMYFCASSEDVSEAFFGQGTRLTVV.